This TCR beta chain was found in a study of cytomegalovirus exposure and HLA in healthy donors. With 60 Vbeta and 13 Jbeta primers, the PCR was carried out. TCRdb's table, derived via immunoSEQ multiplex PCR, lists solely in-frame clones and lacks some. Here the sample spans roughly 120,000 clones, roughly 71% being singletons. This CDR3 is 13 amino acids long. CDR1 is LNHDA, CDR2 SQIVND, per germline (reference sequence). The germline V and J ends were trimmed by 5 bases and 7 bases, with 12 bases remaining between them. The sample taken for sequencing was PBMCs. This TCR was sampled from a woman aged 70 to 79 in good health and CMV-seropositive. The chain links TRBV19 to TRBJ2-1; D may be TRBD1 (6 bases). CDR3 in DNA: TGTGCCAGTAGTTTTCAACAGGGAAATGAGCAGTTCTTC. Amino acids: CASSFQQGNEQFF.